These T cell receptor beta chains were read from a single sample in a study of shared clonotypes between healthy human individuals. The assay was immunoSEQ multiplex PCR, and TCRdb's table has in-frame clones only and misses some. The data hold about 1,900,000 clones, with about 95% observed a single time. The sequenced sample was naive CD8+ T cells sorted from blood. These receptors were taken from a man in his late teens or twenties in good health. CDR3s include the opening cysteine and the closing phenylalanine or tryptophan. Fields, in order: D gene, V gene, J gene, clone size, CDR3 protein, CDR3 DNA. The D gene is left open where the match is weak. Clone size is stated in some rows and not others, as once, few, many or a class when expanded.

>NA|TRBV13|TRBJ2-3|NA
CASSFLADTDTQYF
TGTGCCAGCAGCTTCTTAGCGGATACGGATACGCAGTATTTT
>TRBD1|TRBV6-5|TRBJ2-3|NA
CASRQGSSDTQYF
TGTGCCAGCAGACAGGGGTCCTCAGATACGCAGTATTTT
>NA|TRBV7-6|TRBJ1-1|once
CASSPGTEAFF
TGTGCCAGCAGCCCCGGGACTGAGGCTTTCTTT
>TRBD2|TRBV29-1|TRBJ2-3|NA
CSITSGRAPDTQYF
TGCAGCATCACTAGCGGGAGGGCCCCAGATACGCAGTATTTT
>TRBD2|TRBV6-6|TRBJ2-2|NA
CASILAGENTGELFF
TGTGCCAGCATCTTAGCGGGAGAGAACACCGGGGAGCTGTTTTTT
>NA|TRBV11-2|TRBJ2-7|NA
CASSLDRGILAYEQYF
TGTGCCAGCAGCTTAGATAGGGGGATACTTGCCTACGAGCAGTACTTC
>NA|TRBV27|TRBJ1-1|NA
CASSLGGSEAFF
TGTGCCAGCAGTTTGGGCGGCAGTGAAGCTTTCTTT
>NA|TRBV11-2|TRBJ2-5|NA
CASSLVVSGREETQYF
TGTGCCAGCAGCTTAGTCGTATCCGGGAGAGAAGAGACCCAGTACTTC
>TRBD2|TRBV27|TRBJ2-7|NA
CASIGLAGAASSYEQYF
TGTGCCAGCATAGGACTAGCGGGGGCCGCGAGCTCCTACGAGCAGTACTTC
>TRBD1|TRBV14|TRBJ1-6|NA
CASSQDPDRGFNSPLHF
TGTGCCAGCAGCCAAGATCCCGACAGGGGGTTTAATTCACCCCTCCACTTT
>TRBD2|TRBV29-1|TRBJ2-7|NA
CSVVTSGGSYEQYF
TGCAGCGTCGTGACTAGCGGGGGATCCTACGAGCAGTACTTC
>NA|TRBV7-9|TRBJ2-3|NA
CASSTTTDTQYF
TGTGCCAGCAGCACCACGACAGATACGCAGTATTTT
>TRBD1|TRBV4-1|TRBJ2-2|NA
CASSPGQGLTTGELFF
TGCGCCAGCAGCCCCGGACAGGGATTAACGACCGGGGAGCTGTTTTTT
>NA|TRBV27|TRBJ2-1|NA
CASSPTELYNEQFF
TGTGCCAGCAGTCCTACAGAGCTGTACAATGAGCAGTTCTTC
>TRBD2|TRBV9|TRBJ2-5|NA
CASSVGAGVGETQYF
TGTGCCAGCAGCGTAGGAGCGGGAGTTGGGGAGACCCAGTACTTC
>NA|TRBV30|TRBJ2-7|NA
CAWSVQSQGQYF
TGTGCCTGGAGTGTACAATCTCAGGGGCAGTACTTC
>NA|TRBV6-5|TRBJ1-2|NA
CASSFGPYGYTF
TGTGCCAGCAGTTTTGGACCCTATGGCTACACCTTC
>NA|TRBV11-2|TRBJ2-7|once
CASSETGHEQYF
TGTGCCAGCAGCGAAACAGGGCACGAGCAGTACTTC
>TRBD2|TRBV11-2|TRBJ2-7|NA
CASSFGGGAGTSEQYF
TGTGCCAGCAGCTTTGGGGGGGGAGCAGGCACCTCCGAGCAGTACTTC
>TRBD2|TRBV9|TRBJ2-3|NA
CASSVGVSGSYTDTQYF
TGTGCCAGCAGCGTAGGGGTTAGCGGGAGTTACACAGATACGCAGTATTTT
>NA|TRBV7-9|TRBJ2-2|once
CASTELRDVYANTGELFF
TGTGCCAGCACCGAACTACGGGACGTATACGCGAACACCGGGGAGCTGTTTTTT
>TRBD2|TRBV6-5|TRBJ2-1|NA
CASSLAAGPYNEQFF
TGTGCCAGCAGTCTAGCGGCGGGTCCCTACAATGAGCAGTTCTTC
>TRBD2|TRBV28|TRBJ2-3|NA
CAHKRTSGGADTQYF
TGTGCCCATAAGAGGACTAGCGGGGGCGCAGATACGCAGTATTTT
>TRBD2|TRBV28|TRBJ2-7|NA
CASSPSGGYRLQYF
TGTGCCAGCAGCCCTAGCGGGGGTTACCGTCTGCAGTACTTC
>NA|TRBV30|TRBJ2-3|NA
CALLNVGLRTDTQYF
TGTGCCTTACTAAACGTCGGGCTGAGGACAGATACGCAGTATTTT
>NA|TRBV27|TRBJ2-5|NA
CASSLGVAAQETQYF
TGTGCCAGCAGTTTGGGCGTAGCGGCACAAGAGACCCAGTACTTC
>NA|TRBV30|TRBJ2-3|NA
CACIHGGTGLRWDTQYF
TGTGCCTGTATCCACGGAGGGACCGGCCTGCGGTGGGATACGCAGTATTTT
>NA|TRBV5-6|TRBJ1-2|NA
CASSLVTGMTTYGYTF
TGTGCCAGCAGCTTGGTCACAGGGATGACGACCTATGGCTACACCTTC
>NA|TRBV11-2|TRBJ1-1|NA
CASSFPLQGNTEAFF
TGTGCCAGCAGCTTCCCGCTACAGGGGAACACTGAAGCTTTCTTT
>TRBD1|TRBV19|TRBJ1-5|NA
CASGTAEFSNQPQHF
TGTGCCAGTGGGACAGCGGAATTTAGCAATCAGCCCCAGCATTTT
>NA|TRBV9|TRBJ1-1|few
CASSVGSGNTEAFF
TGTGCCAGCAGCGTAGGGTCGGGGAACACTGAAGCTTTCTTT
>NA|TRBV18|TRBJ2-1|NA
CASSLPGQPGGFF
TGTGCCAGCTCGCTTCCGGGACAACCGGGGGGGTTCTTC
>NA|TRBV6-5|TRBJ2-7|NA
CASSYLSGYEQYF
TGTGCCAGCAGTTACTTATCGGGGTACGAGCAGTACTTC
>TRBD2|TRBV10-3|TRBJ2-1|NA
CATVTSGGRSEQFF
TGTGCCACCGTCACTAGCGGGGGACGGAGTGAGCAGTTCTTC
>NA|TRBV29-1|TRBJ1-4|NA
CSVDYGEKLFF
TGCAGCGTTGATTACGGTGAAAAACTGTTTTTT
>TRBD1|TRBV4-1|TRBJ1-5|NA
CASSHKTGGLGNQPQHF
TGCGCCAGCAGCCACAAGACAGGGGGTTTAGGCAATCAGCCCCAGCATTTT
>NA|TRBV7-8|TRBJ1-6|NA
CASSGGGRGSPLHF
TGTGCCAGCAGCGGAGGAGGTCGCGGTTCACCCCTCCACTTT